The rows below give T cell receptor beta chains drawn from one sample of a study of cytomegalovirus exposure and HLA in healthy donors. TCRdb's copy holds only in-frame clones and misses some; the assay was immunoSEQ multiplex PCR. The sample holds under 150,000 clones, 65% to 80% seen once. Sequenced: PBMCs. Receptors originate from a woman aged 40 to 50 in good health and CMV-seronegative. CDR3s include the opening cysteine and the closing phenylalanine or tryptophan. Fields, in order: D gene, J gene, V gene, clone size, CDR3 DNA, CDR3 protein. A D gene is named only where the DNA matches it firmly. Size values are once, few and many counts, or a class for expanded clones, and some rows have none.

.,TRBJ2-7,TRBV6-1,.,TGTGCCAGCAGTCCCGTAAAGCGTAACTCCTACGAGCAGTACTTC,CASSPVKRNSYEQYF
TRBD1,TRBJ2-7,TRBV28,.,TGTGCCAGCAACGACAGGGGAGTATACGAGCAGTACTTC,CASNDRGVYEQYF
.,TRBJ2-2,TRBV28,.,TGTGCCAGCCTCCCGCGATTAACCGGGGAGCTGTTTTTT,CASLPRLTGELFF
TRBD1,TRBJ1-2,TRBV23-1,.,TGCGCCAGCAGGGAGGGGACAGGAAACTATGGCTACACCTTC,CASREGTGNYGYTF
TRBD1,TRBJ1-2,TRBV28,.,TGTGCCAGCAGTCTGGGGACAGCTTATGGCTACACCTTC,CASSLGTAYGYTF
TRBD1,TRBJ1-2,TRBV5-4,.,TGTGCCAGCAGCCCCGGGACAGGCAAAGGCTACACCTTC,CASSPGTGKGYTF
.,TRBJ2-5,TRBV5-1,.,TGCGCCAGCAGCTTGGGCGGGACAGCACAAGAGACCCAGTACTTC,CASSLGGTAQETQYF
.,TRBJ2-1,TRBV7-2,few,TGTGCCAGCAGCGTCAGTGGAGATGAGCAGTTCTTC,CASSVSGDEQFF
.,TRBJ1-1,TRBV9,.,TGTGCCAGCAGCGTAGATCCGGGGATGGACACTGAAGCTTTCTTT,CASSVDPGMDTEAFF
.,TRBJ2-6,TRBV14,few,TGTGCCAGCAGCCATTTGGCGGTGGCCGGGGCCAACGTCCTGACTTTC,CASSHLAVAGANVLTF
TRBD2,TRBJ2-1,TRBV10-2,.,TGCGCCAGCACTATACCGGGACTAGCGGGTTCAACGGCCATTAATGAGCAGTTCTTC,CASTIPGLAGSTAINEQFF
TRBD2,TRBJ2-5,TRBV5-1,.,TGCGCCAGCAGCCCCGGGACTAGCGGGGGAGCTCCACAAGAGACCCAGTACTTC,CASSPGTSGGAPQETQYF
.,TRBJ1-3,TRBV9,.,TGTGCCAGCAGCGCACAGGGTTCTTCTGGAAACACCATATATTTT,CASSAQGSSGNTIYF
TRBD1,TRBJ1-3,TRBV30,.,TGTGCCTGGACTCAAGACAGGGTCAGAAACACCATATATTTT,CAWTQDRVRNTIYF
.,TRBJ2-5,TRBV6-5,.,TGTGCCAGCAGTTACTTGGTTGGGGGGCAAGAGACCCAGTACTTC,CASSYLVGGQETQYF